This passage covers 23 T cell receptor beta chains from one sample sequenced in a study of regulatory T cells in long-lasting Graves disease. Through Arm-PCR of CDR3 regions and iRepertoire HTBI primers, TCR beta libraries were built. Each CDR3 protein is one row after TCRdb ran MiXCR on the multiplex PCR reads. The data contain 390,000 or so distinct CDR3 sequences, over 9.5% of them singletons. Noted time point: newly diagnosed GD, antithyroid drugs for less than 3 months. RNA from PBMCs was the source of the TCR library. These records were also assigned to another study, of T cells in Graves' hyperthyroidism and ophthalmopathy.

The specimen comprised peripheral blood mononuclear cells (PBMCs), sampled at new diagnosis, from a patient treated with antithyroid drugs. The receptors shown here come from a woman aged 18-29 years with Graves disease.

The chain is built from TRBV19 and TRBJ2-3; weak D call: TRBD2 (5 bases). Germline V gene data show CDR1 as LNHDA and CDR2 as SQIVND (reference sequence). V was pared by 9 bases and J by 3 bases, with 10 bases between. CDR3 size: 12 residues. Here the CDR3 reads CASGKKTDTQYF. The CDR3 region has the DNA TGTGCCAGCGGGAAGAAAACAGATACGCAGTATTTT. The variable domain in full, with the rest retrieved from reference TRBV19 and TRBJ2-3, is DGGITQSPKYLFRKEGQNVTLSCEQNLNHDAMYWYRQDPGQGLRLIYYSQIVNDFQKGDIAEGYSVSREKKESFPLTVTSAQKNPTAFYLCASGKKTDTQYFGPGTRLTVL.

The sample holds many counts of this clonotype. The chain carries TRBV7-2 and TRBJ1-2; TRBD1 might be the D (5 bases). CDR3 size: 17 residues. Germline CDR1 SGHTA, CDR2 FQGNSA. Trimming removed 1 base at V and 8 bases at J, with 23 bases between. The CDR3 spells CASSLDPPAGSARGYTF. The DNA of the CDR3 is TGTGCCAGCAGCTTAGACCCCCCCGCAGGGAGTGCTAGGGGCTACACCTTC.

A remark on this clonotype: A single base separates this from a much larger clone, so it may be a read error. The J gene is TRBJ2-5, the V gene TRBV15; D is undetermined. The CDR3 is 11 amino acids. Germline V CDR1 and CDR2: LNHNV, YYDKDF (reference sequence). The CDR3 region is CATSSLQTQCF. Here the CDR3 DNA reads TGTGCCACCAGCTCGTTGCAGACCCAGTGCTTC. Looking up the rest from reference TRBV15 and TRBJ2-5 gives the full variable domain: DAMVIQNPRYQVTQFGKPVTLSCSQTLNHNVMYWYQQKSSQAPKLLFHYYDKDFNNEADTPDNFQSRRPNTSFCFLDIRSPGLGDTAMYLCATSSLQTQCFGPGTRLLVL.

The chain combines TRBV25-1 with TRBJ2-1, with TRBD2 matching over 7 bases. CDR1 and CDR2 (germline): MGHDK, SYGVNS. The CDR3 is made up of 17 amino acids. The trim removed 2 bases at V and 0 bases at J, leaving 7 bases unmatched. The CDR3, as DNA: TGTGCCAGCAGTGAACTCTTAGCGGGTAGCTCCTACAATGAGCAGTTCTTC. This gives the protein CASSELLAGSSYNEQFF.

This clonotype occurred many times. The J gene is TRBJ1-6, the V gene TRBV28; D is possibly TRBD1 (6 bases). CDR1 is MDHEN and CDR2 is SYDVKM in the germline V gene. This CDR3 region has 13 residues. V was trimmed by 6 bases and J by 4 bases, leaving 7 bases between them. The DNA for the CDR3 is TGTGCCAGCAGGCAGGGGTATAATTCACCCCTCCACTTT. Its protein is CASRQGYNSPLHF.

The chain links TRBV5-1 to TRBJ1-1; weak D call: TRBD1 (5 bases). This CDR3 has 14 residues. CDR1 is SGHRS, CDR2 YFSETQ, per germline. V was clipped by 4 bases and J by 1 base, with 11 bases between them. The CDR3 spells CASSPWDPNTEAFF. The CDR3, as DNA: TGCGCCAGCAGCCCGTGGGACCCGAACACTGAAGCTTTCTTT.

In its sample, this clonotype was seen many times. This chain links TRBV6-1 with TRBJ2-2; no clear D gene. Germline CDR1 reads MNHNS; CDR2 reads SASEGT. CDR3 length equals 13 residues. The ends were cut back, 1 base at V and 7 bases at J, with 7 bases in the middle. CDR3 coding DNA: TGTGCCAGCAGTGAAGGTCAAGGCGGGGAGCTGTTTTTT. Amino acids: CASSEGQGGELFF.

V usage is TRBV20-1 and J usage is TRBJ1-6; D gene ambiguous. V lost 3 bases and J lost 14, with 8 bases in between. Germline-derived CDR1 and CDR2 are DFQATT and SNEGSKA (reference sequence). CDR3 length: 10 residues. This chain's CDR3 is CSASLSSLHF. The CDR3 region has the DNA TGCAGTGCTAGCTTGAGTTCCCTCCACTTT.

This clonotype was counted a few times. This chain connects TRBV9 to TRBJ2-1; tentatively, D is TRBD1 (6 bases). The CDR3 is 15 residues long. Between the trimmed V and J ends, which lost 3 bases and 1 base, there was a span of 11 bases. Germline loops: CDR1 SGDLS, CDR2 YYNGEE. The DNA of the CDR3 is TGTGCCAGCAGCGGGGGAACAGGGTCCTACAATGAGCAGTTCTTC. This encodes CASSGGTGSYNEQFF.

Only a few counts were recorded for this clonotype. V gene TRBV30 combines with J gene TRBJ1-2; a possible D gene is TRBD1 (5 bases). CDR3 length equals 13 residues. Trimming took 2 bases from V and 8 from J, leaving 15 bases between them. CDR1 and CDR2 (germline): GTSNPN, SVGIG (reference sequence). The CDR3 sequence is CAWSFNQGGGYTF. The CDR3 DNA reads TGTGCCTGGAGTTTCAACCAGGGAGGCGGCTACACCTTC.

This clonotype has ten or more counts. The gene calls are TRBV2 and TRBJ1-2; the D gene is possibly TRBD1 (5 bases). From germline, CDR1 is SNHLY and CDR2 FYNNEI. The V gene lost 5 bases and the J gene lost 1 base, with 11 bases spanning the gap. The CDR3 runs 14 residues. The chain's CDR3 is CASSNGTFNYGYTF. The CDR3, as DNA: TGTGCCAGCAGTAACGGGACCTTTAACTATGGCTACACCTTC.

This clonotype has ten or more counts. This chain links TRBV29-1 with TRBJ1-4, with D maybe TRBD1 (6 bases). The CDR3 is 15 amino acids. The V gene lost 7 bases and the J gene lost 4 bases, with 19 bases spanning the gap. Germline-derived CDR1 and CDR2 are SQVTM and ANQGSEA. In nucleotides, the CDR3 is TGCAGCGCCCTGGAACCGGAAGGGGGTAATGAAAAACTGTTTTTT. Amino acids: CSALEPEGGNEKLFF.

The sample holds many counts of this clonotype. The V call is TRBV27, the J call TRBJ2-3; no firm D call. Trimming cost V 6 bases and J 14 bases, with 24 bases left between them. The CDR3 is 14 amino acids. Germline V gene data show CDR1 as MNHEY and CDR2 as SMNVEV (reference sequence). CDR3 in amino acids: CASSLNRAGPLGYF. In DNA form, the CDR3 reads TGTGCCAGCAGCCTCAATAGGGCAGGTCCCCTGGGGTATTTT.

There are many counts of this clonotype. The chain couples TRBV27 to TRBJ2-7, with 7 bases identical to TRBD2. The CDR3 sequence is 14 residues long. After removal of 7 bases from V and 2 bases from J, the junction contained 8 bases not matched to a gene. Per the germline V gene, CDR1 is MNHEY and CDR2 is SMNVEV (reference sequence). The CDR3 loop reads CASTSAGLAYEQYF. The CDR3 bases are TGTGCCAGCACCTCAGCGGGACTGGCCTACGAGCAGTACTTC.

The sample holds many counts of this clonotype. This chain joins TRBV3-1 and TRBJ1-3; perhaps TRBD1 as D (5 bases). The CDR3 is 15 residues long. Trimming cost V 1 base and J 0 bases, with 7 bases left between them. CDR1 is LGHDT, CDR2 YNNKEL, per germline (reference sequence). This chain's CDR3 is CASSQGQYSGNTIYF. CDR3 nucleotides: TGTGCCAGCAGCCAAGGACAGTACTCTGGAAACACCATATATTTT.

The CDR3 protein is CASSLIVAGELFF. CDR3 coding DNA: TGTGCCAGCAGCTTGATAGTAGCCGGGGAGCTGTTTTTT. V usage is TRBV7-9 and J usage is TRBJ2-2; no firm D call. Germline CDR1 is SEHNR and CDR2 is FQNEAQ (reference sequence). The V end lost 3 bases, the J end lost 6 bases, and 8 bases lay between the germline ends. CDR3 length: 13 residues.

Ten or more counts support this clonotype. The chain links TRBV18 to TRBJ1-4; tentative D call: TRBD1 (6 bases). Germline assignment: CDR1 KGHSH and CDR2 LQKENI. V dropped 3 bases and J dropped 8 bases, with 22 bases sitting between them. The CDR3 is 17 residues long. Written as DNA, the CDR3 is TGTGCCAGCTCACCTGGTAAAATCCGGACAGTCAAAGAAAAACTGTTTTTT. Protein: CASSPGKIRTVKEKLFF.

V is TRBV7-6 and J is TRBJ2-2; 8 positions match TRBD2. CDR3 size: 16 residues. Germline assignment: CDR1 SGHVS and CDR2 FNYEAQ. With V trimmed by 3 bases and J by 4 bases, 7 bases remained unmatched. The CDR3 DNA is TGTGCCAGCAGCTTTAGCGGGGTATTACGCACCGGGGAGCTGTTTTTT. Its translation: CASSFSGVLRTGELFF.

This clonotype was observed many times. The chain couples TRBV29-1 to TRBJ2-7; 7 bases line up with TRBD1. Trimming cost V 4 bases and J 4 bases; bases outside gene matches: 10. The CDR3 sequence is 14 residues long. CDR1 is SQVTM, CDR2 ANQGSEA, per germline. DNA of the CDR3: TGCAGCGTTGTAGTTGAAGCAGGGGGATACGAGCAGTACTTC. Translating gives CSVVVEAGGYEQYF.

Many counts were recorded for this clonotype. The chain uses TRBV20-1 and TRBJ2-5; D gene ambiguous. Looked up from germline, CDR1 is DFQATT and CDR2 is SNEGSKA (reference sequence). Deletions cut 7 bases from V and 7 bases from J, with 4 bases between. This CDR3 is built from 8 residues. The CDR3, as DNA: TGCAGTGTGACGACCCAGTACTTC. Translating gives CSVTTQYF.

The V call is TRBV20-1, the J call TRBJ1-2, with D unclear. The CDR3 is made up of 12 amino acids. The V gene lost 6 bases and the J gene lost 8 bases, with 16 bases spanning the gap. Germline CDR1 is DFQATT and CDR2 is SNEGSKA (reference sequence). The chain's CDR3 is CSAPGPEAGYTF. The CDR3 DNA reads as TGCAGTGCCCCGGGCCCTGAGGCGGGCTACACCTTC.

The chain uses TRBV2 and TRBJ1-6; tentative D call: TRBD1 (5 bases). Looked up from germline, CDR1 is SNHLY and CDR2 is FYNNEI. This CDR3 spans 19 amino acids. With 8 bases removed from V and 9 bases from J, the gap between germline ends came to 32 bases. CDR3 bases: TGTGCCAGCGGGATGCCCGGGACGGAGGGGATGAGCCTAAGTTCACCCCTCCACTTT. Translation: CASGMPGTEGMSLSSPLHF.

This clonotype has a count of ten or more. V is TRBV27 and J is TRBJ2-5; 8 nucleotides match TRBD1. V was clipped by 7 bases and J by 13 bases; unmatched bases: 14. The CDR3 loop spans 13 amino acids. Germline CDR1 is MNHEY and CDR2 is SMNVEV (reference sequence). CDR3: CASNPRQGSPRYF. CDR3 nucleotides: TGTGCCAGCAACCCGAGACAGGGGTCCCCCCGGTACTTC.